These 17 T cell receptor beta chains share one sample of origin, sequenced in a study of PD-L1 blockade in urothelial cancer. Data came from immunoSEQ multiplex PCR; TCRdb stores just in-frame clones and leaves some out. In the table there are about 38,000 clones, 80% to 90% of which are singletons. The time point is: peripheral blood 6 weeks after treatment start. Sequenced material: PBMCs, taken around atezolizumab (anti-PD-L1) treatment. Receptors originate from a man aged 55 to 70 with urothelial cancer.

The V call is TRBV7-2, the J call TRBJ2-3; a possible D gene is TRBD2 (5 bases). CDR1 and CDR2 from the germline V gene are SGHTA and FQGNSA. This CDR3 region has 16 residues. V was clipped by 1 base and J by 10 bases, with 21 bases between them. The CDR3 DNA reads as TGTGCCAGCAGCTTAGAGGGTAGCGCTCGGTTGAGTGCGCAGTATTTT. Protein sequence: CASSLEGSARLSAQYF.

For this clone: A read error is likely here: a far larger clone is one base away. The V gene is TRBV4-1, the J gene TRBJ2-7; 7 bases are a match to TRBD1. This CDR3 spans 13 amino acids. Trimming removed 2 bases from V and 6 bases from J; junction bases left unmatched: 4. CDR1 is MGHRA, CDR2 YSYEKL, per germline. The CDR3 reads CASSQRTGREQYF. The DNA for the CDR3 is TGCGCCAGCAGCCAACGGACAGGTCGCGAGCAGTACTTC.

In its sample, this clone was seen a few times. V is TRBV5-1 and J is TRBJ2-7, with a possible D match to TRBD2 (6 bases). CDR1 and CDR2 (germline): SGHRS, YFSETQ. The germline V and J ends were trimmed by 0 bases and 0 bases, with 10 bases remaining between them. CDR3 length equals 15 residues. The CDR3 region is CASSLAGGFSYEQYF. CDR3 in DNA: TGCGCCAGCAGCTTGGCCGGGGGTTTCTCCTACGAGCAGTACTTC.

This clone was picked up one time. The chain recombines TRBV4-1 with TRBJ1-5; a weak D match, TRBD1 (5 bases). V lost 8 bases, J lost 6 bases, and 29 bases lay in between. Germline V gene sequence: CDR1 MGHRA, CDR2 YSYEKL. CDR3 size: 18 residues. The CDR3 reads CASSRVMGGRRSGQPQHF. The CDR3, as DNA: TGCGCCAGCTCACGGGTTATGGGGGGACGCCGATCGGGTCAGCCCCAGCATTTT.

The V and J genes are TRBV11-3 and TRBJ2-5, with 8 bases aligning to TRBD1. With 5 bases clipped from V and 5 bases from J, the junction kept 4 bases outside the gene matches. CDR3 length equals 13 residues. Germline CDR1 and CDR2: SGHNT and YENEEA. The DNA for the CDR3 is TGTGCCAGCAGCGTTAGGACAGGGGAGACCCAGTACTTC. Amino acids: CASSVRTGETQYF.

The chain couples TRBV5-6 to TRBJ1-3; D ambiguous. Trimming cost V 4 bases and J 0 bases, with 14 bases left between them. This CDR3 comprises 16 residues. Germline loops: CDR1 SGHDT, CDR2 YYEEEE. CDR3: CASSQVDGSSGNTIYF. DNA for the CDR3: TGTGCCAGCAGCCAAGTGGACGGGAGCTCTGGAAACACCATATATTTT.

Only one count was recorded for this clone. V usage is TRBV27 and J usage is TRBJ1-4, with 8 bases identical to TRBD1. V lost 3 bases, J lost 7 bases, and 4 bases stayed unmatched. CDR1 is MNHEY and CDR2 is SMNVEV in the germline V gene (reference sequence). The CDR3 loop spans 14 amino acids. CDR3 residues: CASSFWGTGEKLFF. The CDR3 DNA reads as TGTGCCAGCAGTTTCTGGGGGACAGGTGAAAAACTGTTTTTT. Variable domain in full (rest from reference TRBV27 and TRBJ1-4): EAQVTQNPRYLITVTGKKLTVTCSQNMNHEYMSWYRQDPGLGLRQIYYSMNVEVTDKGDVPEGYKVSRKEKRNFPLILESPSPNQTSLYFCASSFWGTGEKLFFGSGTQLSVL.

The DNA for the CDR3 is TGTGCCAGTAGTATCAGGGACAGGGCAGCAGATACGCAGTATTTT. Translation gives CASSIRDRAADTQYF. The chain recombines TRBV19 with TRBJ2-3; TRBD1 matches 9 bases. CDR1 and CDR2 from the germline V gene are LNHDA and SQIVND (reference sequence). Trimming cost V 3 bases and J 4 bases; bases outside gene matches: 5. This CDR3 is 15 amino acids long.

V is TRBV7-2 and J is TRBJ1-2; D unresolved. This CDR3 is 18 amino acids long. V shed 5 bases and J shed 0 bases, with 22 bases lying between them. Germline loops: CDR1 SGHTA, CDR2 FQGNSA. The DNA for the CDR3 is TGTGCCAGCAGCCAATTTGGGCAGGCTCCCTGGGCTAACTATGGCTACACCTTC. As protein: CASSQFGQAPWANYGYTF.

The chain has TRBV5-5 and TRBJ2-7, with D maybe TRBD2 (5 bases). The germline CDR1 and CDR2 sequences are SGHKS and YYEKEE (reference sequence). The CDR3 consists of 15 residues. The V end lost 4 bases, the J end lost 1 base, and 15 bases lay between the germline ends. CDR3 bases: TGTGCCAGCAGCCAATCCATAGCGTCTTCCTACGAGCAGTACTTC. Translated: CASSQSIASSYEQYF.

This chain uses TRBV30 with TRBJ1-2, with D perhaps matching TRBD1 (5 bases). This CDR3 comprises 14 residues. Germline-derived CDR1 and CDR2 are GTSNPN and SVGIG (reference sequence). Trimming removed 3 bases from V and 4 bases from J, with 15 bases in between. CDR3 in amino acids: CAWRPDSRGYGYTF. As DNA, the CDR3 is TGTGCCTGGAGACCCGACAGTAGGGGCTATGGCTACACCTTC.

The V call is TRBV7-2, the J call TRBJ2-1; the D gene is possibly TRBD2 (6 bases). Trimming removed 1 base at V and 10 bases at J, with 14 bases between. Germline V CDR1 and CDR2: SGHTA, FQGNSA. The CDR3 totals 14 residues. CDR3 DNA sequence: TGTGCCAGCAGCTTAGAACGATGGCTAGCGGAGCAGTTCTTC. This sequence encodes CASSLERWLAEQFF. Variable domain in full (rest from reference TRBV7-2 and TRBJ2-1): GAGVSQSPSNKVTEKGKDVELRCDPISGHTALYWYRQSLGQGLEFLIYFQGNSAPDKSGLPSDRFSAERTGGSVSTLTIQRTQQEDSAVYLCASSLERWLAEQFFGPGTRLTVL.

V usage is TRBV5-1 and J usage is TRBJ2-1, with 7 positions matching TRBD2. Germline trimming cut 4 bases from V and 0 bases from J; bases unmatched to any gene: 19. There are 20 residues in the CDR3. Per the germline V gene, CDR1 is SGHRS and CDR2 is YFSETQ. DNA for the CDR3: TGCGCCAGCAGCCCACTCCTAGCGGCATCTGAAGTGAGCTCCTACAATGAGCAGTTCTTC. Its translation is CASSPLLAASEVSSYNEQFF.

The chain is built from TRBV27 and TRBJ1-2; unclear D gene. This CDR3 comprises 16 residues. V was cut by 5 bases and J by 7 bases, with 23 bases left in between. Germline V gene lookup returns CDR1 MNHEY and CDR2 SMNVEV (reference sequence). Here the CDR3 reads CASSSLFSPGSSGYTF. CDR3 sequence (DNA): TGTGCCAGCAGTAGCCTATTTAGCCCGGGTTCGAGTGGCTACACCTTC.

The chain uses TRBV19 and TRBJ1-4; D perhaps matches TRBD1 (5 bases). From germline, CDR1 is LNHDA and CDR2 SQIVND (reference sequence). The V end lost 3 bases, the J end lost 8 bases, and 16 bases lay between the germline ends. The CDR3 is 15 amino acids. The CDR3 protein is CASSIISGVGEKLFF. The CDR3 DNA reads as TGTGCCAGTAGTATCATATCGGGGGTCGGCGAAAAACTGTTTTTT.

This rearrangement joins TRBV18 to TRBJ2-3; possibly TRBD2 for D (5 bases). CDR3 length: 16 amino acids. Trimming shortened V by 2 bases and J by 0 bases, and 12 bases separated the two germline ends. The V gene's germline CDR1 is KGHSH and CDR2 LQKENI. The CDR3 region is CASSPSLATSTDTQYF. The CDR3 DNA is TGTGCCAGCTCACCAAGCCTAGCCACTAGCACAGATACGCAGTATTTT. Drawing the rest from reference TRBV18 and TRBJ2-3, the complete variable domain is NAGVMQNPRHLVRRRGQEARLRCSPMKGHSHVYWYRQLPEEGLKFMVYLQKENIIDESGMPKERFSAEFPKEGPSILRIQQVVRGDSAAYFCASSPSLATSTDTQYFGPGTRLTVL.

This CDR3 is CASSLRRGSGLVGYGYTF. In nucleotides, the CDR3 is TGTGCCAGTAGTCTTAGGCGCGGCTCGGGACTGGTCGGCTATGGCTACACCTTC. The rearrangement joins TRBV19 to TRBJ1-2, with D possibly TRBD1 on 5 matching bases. V dropped 5 bases and J dropped 4 bases, with 26 bases sitting between them. CDR1 is LNHDA, CDR2 SQIVND, per germline (reference sequence). The CDR3 consists of 18 residues. Combining the CDR3 with reference TRBV19 and TRBJ1-2 gives the whole variable domain DGGITQSPKYLFRKEGQNVTLSCEQNLNHDAMYWYRQDPGQGLRLIYYSQIVNDFQKGDIAEGYSVSREKKESFPLTVTSAQKNPTAFYLCASSLRRGSGLVGYGYTFGSGTRLTVV.